A single sample is the source of the 32 T cell receptor beta chains below, sequenced in a study of a mutant IDH1 vaccine in newly diagnosed glioma. The time point: week 47, end of study. Each vaccine dose was 300 ug of mutant IDH1 20-mer peptide, with topical imiquimod. The antigens of these receptors remain unknown. Generated by immunoSEQ multiplex PCR, the TCRdb table keeps only in-frame clones and is missing some. The table includes over 75,000 clones, 81% detected once. The sample here was PBMCs, taken from a glioma patient whose treatment included an IDH1 peptide vaccine. The source is a man aged 40-50 years with glioma.

The V call is TRBV2, the J call TRBJ2-2; D may correspond to TRBD1 or TRBD2 (5 bases each). V lost 4 bases to trimming and J lost 0 bases, with 15 bases between them. This CDR3 is built from 17 residues. From germline, CDR1 is SNHLY and CDR2 FYNNEI. This CDR3 reads CASSAAGTTSNTGELFF. CDR3 nucleotides: TGTGCCAGCAGTGCTGCCGGGACGACTTCGAACACCGGGGAGCTGTTTTTT.

This chain connects TRBV9 to TRBJ1-3; a weak D match, TRBD1 (6 bases). Per germline, CDR1 SGDLS and CDR2 YYNGEE. This CDR3 is built from 16 residues. Trimming took off 2 bases at V and 0 bases at J, with 12 bases between the two ends. The CDR3 DNA follows: TGTGCCAGCAGCGTCCAGACAGGACTCTCTGGAAACACCATATATTTT. This gives the protein CASSVQTGLSGNTIYF.

V usage is TRBV6-4 and J usage is TRBJ1-5, with a tentative D call TRBD1 (6 bases). This CDR3 contains 18 residues. Germline V lookup: CDR1 MRHNA, CDR2 SNTAGT. Trimming shortened V by 1 base and J by 0 bases, and 16 bases separated the two germline ends. Written as DNA, the CDR3 is TGTGCCAGCAGTGACTGTGGGGGCAGGCACGATAGCAATCAGCCCCAGCATTTT. Its translation is CASSDCGGRHDSNQPQHF.

J is TRBJ2-1 and V is TRBV12-5; 7 bases match TRBD2. The V and J ends lost 1 base and 8 bases, in that order; junction bases with no gene match: 8. The germline V gene encodes CDR1 LGHNT and CDR2 FRNRAP. The length of the CDR3 is 15 residues. CDR3 protein: CASGLGEAGNHEQFF. As DNA, the CDR3 is TGTGCTAGTGGTTTGGGGGAAGCGGGAAACCATGAGCAGTTCTTC.

The table lists this clone with many counts. CDR3 sequence (DNA): TGTGCCAGCAGTATGCGACTCATGGGTAGCAATCAGCCCCAGCATTTT. Its protein product is CASSMRLMGSNQPQHF. This chain links TRBV28 with TRBJ1-5; D call uncertain. With 5 bases removed from V and 0 bases from J, the gap between germline ends came to 14 bases. This CDR3 comprises 16 residues. In germline, CDR1 is MDHEN, CDR2 SYDVKM.

The rearrangement uses TRBV11-2 and TRBJ2-5, with D possibly being TRBD1 (6 bases). This CDR3 comprises 13 residues. Trimming stripped 1 base from V and 7 bases from J, with 10 bases between. Germline V gene sequence: CDR1 SGHAT, CDR2 FQNNGV. CDR3 region: CASSLVRGGTQYF. In DNA, the CDR3 is TGTGCCAGCAGCTTAGTCAGGGGTGGGACCCAGTACTTC.

The chain recombines TRBV29-1 with TRBJ2-1; 9 nucleotides match TRBD1. Looked up from germline, CDR1 is SQVTM and CDR2 is ANQGSEA. Losses at the gene ends were 0 bases for V and 0 bases for J; bases not matched to a gene: 3. This CDR3 is 16 amino acids long. The CDR3 DNA reads TGCAGCGTTGAAGATCCGGACAGGGGCTCCTACAATGAGCAGTTCTTC. As protein: CSVEDPDRGSYNEQFF.

The rearrangement links TRBV10-3 to TRBJ2-2; the D is unclear. CDR3 length equals 12 residues. V dropped 5 bases and J dropped 3 bases, with 4 bases sitting between them. Germline CDR1 is ENHRY and CDR2 is SYGVKD. The CDR3 spells CAISPHTGELFF. Here the CDR3 DNA reads TGTGCCATCAGTCCGCACACCGGGGAGCTGTTTTTT.

There are a few counts of this clone. A read error may account for a junction end that differs from germline. The chain couples TRBV7-9 to TRBJ1-5, with D unresolved. The CDR3 runs 17 residues. CDR1 is SEHNR, CDR2 FQNEAQ, per germline (reference sequence). Here the CDR3 DNA reads TGCGCCAGCAGCCAAGAACCATGGGGTTACGGCAATCAGCCCCAGCATTTT. Amino acids: CASSQEPWGYGNQPQHF.

V gene TRBV5-1 combines with J gene TRBJ2-7; D might be TRBD2 (6 bases). Germline CDR1 and CDR2: SGHRS and YFSETQ. The V end lost 0 bases, the J end lost 9 bases, and 13 bases lay between the germline ends. The CDR3 has 13 amino acids. CDR3 loop: CASSLERLGAQYF. The CDR3, as DNA: TGCGCCAGCAGCTTGGAGAGACTAGGGGCGCAGTACTTC.

The V call is TRBV6-5, the J call TRBJ2-1; 10 nucleotides line up with TRBD2. The germline V gene encodes CDR1 MNHEY and CDR2 SVGAGI. With V trimmed by 0 bases and J by 4 bases, 3 bases remained unmatched. There are 16 residues in the CDR3. The CDR3 here is CASSYSSSGGYNEQFF. DNA for the CDR3: TGTGCCAGCAGTTACTCATCTAGCGGGGGTTACAATGAGCAGTTCTTC.

V is TRBV7-9 and J is TRBJ1-4, with 8 positions matching TRBD1. This CDR3 has 15 amino acids. J was trimmed by 6 bases and V by 4 bases; bases with no gene match: 7. In germline, CDR1 is SEHNR, CDR2 FQNEAQ (reference sequence). DNA for the CDR3: TGTGCCAGCAGCTCCCGACAGGGGCGAGATGAAAAACTGTTTTTT. The encoded protein is CASSSRQGRDEKLFF. Filled out from reference TRBV7-9 and TRBJ1-4, the complete variable domain reads DTGVSQNPRHKITKRGQNVTFRCDPISEHNRLYWYRQTLGQGPEFLTYFQNEAQLEKSRLLSDRFSAERPKGSFSTLEIQRTEQGDSAMYLCASSSRQGRDEKLFFGSGTQLSVL.

V is TRBV18 and J is TRBJ2-1, with D hard to call. Trimming took off 2 bases at V and 5 bases at J, with 4 bases between the two ends. Per the germline V gene, CDR1 is KGHSH and CDR2 is LQKENI. There are 12 residues in the CDR3. The CDR3 DNA is TGTGCCAGCTCACCATCTGACAATGAGCAGTTCTTC. It yields the protein CASSPSDNEQFF.

V and J are TRBV21-1 and TRBJ2-7; the table calls TRBD2, which could not be checked here. TRBV21-1 is termed a pseudogene. CDR3 length: 17 amino acids. CDR3 amino acids: CASSKREGQSPLYEQYF. The CDR3 DNA reads TGTGCCAGCAGCAAGCGGGAGGGACAGAGTCCTCTCTACGAGCAGTACTTC.

The J gene is TRBJ2-3, the V gene TRBV27; 11 positions match TRBD2. Germline CDR1 reads MNHEY; CDR2 reads SMNVEV (reference sequence). The CDR3 has 15 residues. Unmatched junction bases numbered 3, after V lost 5 bases and J lost 2 bases. Written as DNA, the CDR3 is TGTGCCAGCAGTGTACTAGCGGGAGCCACAGATACGCAGTATTTT. It encodes CASSVLAGATDTQYF.

This chain connects TRBV9 to TRBJ2-3; D may be TRBD2 (6 bases). V was trimmed by 0 bases and J by 2 bases, leaving 7 bases between them. Germline CDR1 reads SGDLS; CDR2 reads YYNGEE. The CDR3 loop spans 14 amino acids. CDR3 amino acids: CASSVGGVTDTQYF. The CDR3 DNA is TGTGCCAGCAGCGTAGGGGGGGTCACAGATACGCAGTATTTT.

The J gene is TRBJ1-6, the V gene TRBV5-1; D might be TRBD1 (5 bases). With 7 bases removed from V and 8 bases from J, the gap between germline ends came to 19 bases. The V gene's germline CDR1 is SGHRS and CDR2 YFSETQ. CDR3 length: 15 amino acids. The CDR3 DNA reads as TGCGCCAGCTGCCTTGGGCAGGGTCAACATTCACCCCTCCACTTT. It translates to CASCLGQGQHSPLHF.

V gene TRBV27 combines with J gene TRBJ2-7, with 9 bases aligning to TRBD1. Germline CDR1 is MNHEY and CDR2 is SMNVEV (reference sequence). This CDR3 has 16 amino acids. Trimming took 5 bases from V and 4 from J; bases not matched to a gene: 12. CDR3 DNA sequence: TGTGCCAGCAGTCCCGCCTTGGGGACAGGGAGGTACGAGCAGTACTTC. It codes for CASSPALGTGRYEQYF.

The genes are TRBV5-5 and TRBJ2-1, with unresolved D. Trimming stripped 4 bases from V and 3 bases from J, with 14 bases between. Germline V gene lookup returns CDR1 SGHKS and CDR2 YYEKEE (reference sequence). The CDR3 has 15 amino acids. In DNA form, the CDR3 reads TGTGCCAGCAGCCACGACTCTACCAACTACAATGAGCAGTTCTTC. Translation gives CASSHDSTNYNEQFF. Drawing the rest from reference TRBV5-5 and TRBJ2-1, the complete variable domain is DAGVTQSPTHLIKTRGQQVTLRCSPISGHKSVSWYQQVLGQGPQFIFQYYEKEERGRGNFPDRFSARQFPNYSSELNVNALLLGDSALYLCASSHDSTNYNEQFFGPGTRLTVL.

V is TRBV4-3 and J is TRBJ2-2; maybe TRBD1 (5 bases). Trimming left V 1 base short and J 2 bases short, with 8 bases between. In germline, CDR1 is LGHNA, CDR2 YSLEER. CDR3 size: 15 residues. The CDR3 DNA reads as TGCGCCAGCAGCCAAGGGGGCCTCAACACCGGGGAGCTGTTTTTT. It is translated as CASSQGGLNTGELFF.

This chain links TRBV19 with TRBJ2-1, with 8 nucleotides matching TRBD1. The CDR3 covers 13 residues. CDR1 and CDR2 (germline): LNHDA, SQIVND (reference sequence). V shed 5 bases and J 9 bases; nucleotides not matched to a gene: 6. The CDR3 loop is CASSGQGFGEQFF. CDR3 in DNA: TGTGCCAGTAGTGGACAGGGCTTCGGTGAGCAGTTCTTC.

The rearrangement uses TRBV7-9 and TRBJ1-2; no clear D. V lost 2 bases, J lost 8 bases, and 21 bases lay in between. The CDR3 sequence is 16 residues long. Germline V gives CDR1 SEHNR, CDR2 FQNEAQ (reference sequence). The CDR3 DNA follows: TGTGCCAGCAGCTTACGCGAGGTGTCAGAGTTCTTAGGCTACACCTTC. Amino acid sequence: CASSLREVSEFLGYTF. The complete variable domain, with remaining parts taken from reference TRBV7-9 and TRBJ1-2, reads DTGVSQNPRHKITKRGQNVTFRCDPISEHNRLYWYRQTLGQGPEFLTYFQNEAQLEKSRLLSDRFSAERPKGSFSTLEIQRTEQGDSAMYLCASSLREVSEFLGYTFGSGTRLTVV.

This clone was picked up one time. The chain recombines TRBV28 with TRBJ2-1; D perhaps matches TRBD1 (5 bases). CDR1 and CDR2 (germline): MDHEN, SYDVKM. Trimming removed 10 bases from V and 8 bases from J, with 27 bases in between. CDR3 length equals 16 residues. The CDR3 sequence is CATETVRDPSVYEQFF. The CDR3 nucleotides read TGTGCCACCGAGACAGTTCGAGATCCGTCGGTTTATGAGCAGTTCTTC.

About this clone itself: This sample includes further DNA sequences coding for the same CDR3. The V gene is TRBV19, the J gene TRBJ2-1, with D possibly TRBD1 on 6 matching bases. CDR3 length: 15 residues. Trimming removed 6 bases from V and 0 bases from J, with 12 bases in between. Looked up from germline, CDR1 is LNHDA and CDR2 is SQIVND (reference sequence). The CDR3 DNA sequence: TGTGCCAGTAGAACCGACAGGAGCTCCTACAATGAGCAGTTCTTC. Residues: CASRTDRSSYNEQFF.

This clone was counted once. In nucleotides, the CDR3 is TGTGCCAGCAGCTTGGCGTTCAATGAGCAGTTCTTC. Encoded protein: CASSLAFNEQFF. V is TRBV5-4 and J is TRBJ2-1, with D unclear. The CDR3 spans 12 residues. CDR1 and CDR2 from the germline V gene are SGHNT and YYREEE (reference sequence). V lost 0 bases and J 6 bases, leaving 4 bases between the germline ends.

The genes are TRBV19 and TRBJ1-2, with D maybe TRBD1 (5 bases). With 2 bases removed from V and 4 bases from J, the gap between germline ends came to 14 bases. The CDR3 totals 15 residues. Germline lookup yields CDR1 LNHDA and CDR2 SQIVND (reference sequence). The CDR3 nucleotides are TGTGCCAGTAGTATACCGGGACCCGGGGGCTATGGCTACACCTTC. It specifies CASSIPGPGGYGYTF.

This chain uses TRBV19 with TRBJ2-1, with 9 bases lining up with TRBD1. The CDR3 has 14 amino acids. Trimming removed 6 bases from V and 4 bases from J; junction bases left unmatched: 4. Germline loops: CDR1 LNHDA, CDR2 SQIVND (reference sequence). CDR3 residues: CASRGTGSYNEQFF. In DNA form, the CDR3 reads TGTGCCAGTAGAGGGACAGGGAGTTACAATGAGCAGTTCTTC.

The chain recombines TRBV6-6 with TRBJ1-1; D may be TRBD1 (6 bases). V was trimmed by 0 bases and J by 4 bases, leaving 6 bases between them. CDR1 and CDR2 (germline): MNHNY, SVGAGI (reference sequence). The CDR3 extends over 13 amino acids. This CDR3 reads CASSYSGGTEAFF. For the CDR3, the DNA is TGTGCCAGCAGTTACTCAGGGGGCACTGAAGCTTTCTTT.

V gene TRBV13 combines with J gene TRBJ2-5; 10 bases are shared with TRBD1. The end of the DNA fits TRBJ2-7 better, so the J call may be wrong. Germline CDR1 PRHDT, CDR2 FYEKMQ (reference sequence). The CDR3 extends over 14 amino acids. CDR3 residues: CASSSGTGAYEQYF. CDR3 bases: TGTGCCAGCAGCTCGGGGACAGGGGCCTACGAGCAGTACTTC.

V gene TRBV5-4 combines with J gene TRBJ1-1; D remains ambiguous. Trimming took 0 bases from V and 1 from J, leaving 7 bases between them. Germline-derived CDR1 and CDR2 are SGHNT and YYREEE (reference sequence). CDR3 size: 14 residues. Here the CDR3 DNA reads TGTGCCAGCAGCTTGGCTGTTCCGAACACTGAAGCTTTCTTT. The encoded protein is CASSLAVPNTEAFF. The whole variable domain, filled in from reference TRBV5-4 and TRBJ1-1, reads ETGVTQSPTHLIKTRGQQVTLRCSSQSGHNTVSWYQQALGQGPQFIFQYYREEENGRGNFPPRFSGLQFPNYSSELNVNALELDDSALYLCASSLAVPNTEAFFGQGTRLTVV.

V is TRBV10-3 and J is TRBJ2-7; no firm D call. Trimming shortened V by 7 bases and J by 3 bases, and 10 bases separated the two germline ends. Germline CDR1 and CDR2: ENHRY and SYGVKD. This CDR3 has 12 residues. The CDR3 is CAITGPGYEQYF. As DNA, the CDR3 is TGTGCCATCACGGGTCCTGGCTACGAGCAGTACTTC.

This rearrangement joins TRBV5-6 to TRBJ2-5; D perhaps matches TRBD2 (7 bases). V was pared by 4 bases and J by 7 bases, with 11 bases between. This CDR3 spans 12 amino acids. CDR1 is SGHDT, CDR2 YYEEEE, per germline. This CDR3 is CASSPGGGTQYF. In DNA form, the CDR3 reads TGTGCCAGCAGCCCGGGGGGCGGGACCCAGTACTTC.